Following are 14 T cell receptor beta chains from one sample sequenced in a study of T-cell reconstitution after alpha-beta-depleted transplantation in children. Unique molecular identifiers were incorporated during preparation of the TCRbeta library. MiXCR, run by TCRdb on the PCR reads, gives a single entry per CDR3 protein. Seen here are about 610,000 distinct CDR3 sequences, more than 9% observed once, and the top ten hold roughly 4%. The material was PBMCs from the stem cell graft donor, obtained from the stem cell graft. The receptors come from a human donor who donated a stem cell graft to a child with acute myeloid leukemia.

This clonotype was recorded a few times. The chain joins TRBV7-2 to TRBJ2-3; D possibly corresponds to TRBD1 (5 bases). Germline lookup yields CDR1 SGHTA and CDR2 FQGNSA. Deletions cut 4 bases from V and 3 bases from J, with 8 bases between. The CDR3 runs 13 residues. CDR3 in amino acids: CASSWGPTDTQYF. For the CDR3, the DNA is TGTGCCAGCAGCTGGGGCCCGACAGATACGCAGTATTTT.

J is TRBJ1-3 and V is TRBV2, with a tentative D call TRBD1 (5 bases). Germline loops: CDR1 SNHLY, CDR2 FYNNEI. The CDR3 has 15 amino acids. V lost 4 bases, J lost 4 bases, and 14 bases lay in between. The CDR3 bases are TGTGCCAGCAGTGTTAGGGGTTCTACCGGAAACACCATATATTTT. Protein sequence: CASSVRGSTGNTIYF. The whole variable domain, filled in from reference TRBV2 and TRBJ1-3, reads EPEVTQTPSHQVTQMGQEVILRCVPISNHLYFYWYRQILGQKVEFLVSFYNNEISEKSEIFDDQFSVERPDGSNFTLKIRSTKLEDSAMYFCASSVRGSTGNTIYFGEGSWLTVV.

Many counts were recorded for this clonotype. The chain is built from TRBV7-2 and TRBJ2-1, with 9 bases identical to TRBD2. This CDR3 has 16 residues. Germline V gene sequence: CDR1 SGHTA, CDR2 FQGNSA. The J segment lost 7 bases and the V segment lost 3 bases, leaving 10 bases of the junction unmatched. The CDR3 DNA reads as TGTGCCAGCAGCTTCGAAAGCGGGAGGTTAGCAAATGAGCAGTTCTTC. Translated: CASSFESGRLANEQFF.

The sample holds a few counts of this clonotype. The V and J genes are TRBV15 and TRBJ2-7; the match to TRBD1 covers 10 bases. Germline CDR1 is LNHNV and CDR2 is YYDKDF (reference sequence). The CDR3 runs to 14 residues. V trimming: 6 bases; J trimming: 3 bases; junction bases outside the gene matches: 5. The DNA of the CDR3 is TGTGCCACCAGACCGACAGGGGGCTACTACGAGCAGTACTTC. Translated: CATRPTGGYYEQYF.

This clonotype was seen a few times. The rearrangement links TRBV4-2 to TRBJ2-2; 10 nucleotides match TRBD1. CDR1 and CDR2 from the germline V gene are LGHNA and YNFKEQ. With 4 bases clipped from V and 6 bases from J, the junction kept 8 bases outside the gene matches. This CDR3 spans 16 amino acids. DNA of the CDR3: TGTGCCAGCAGCCGGACAGGGGGAAGGGGCTCCGGGGAGCTGTTTTTT. This gives the protein CASSRTGGRGSGELFF.

The chain has TRBV5-1 and TRBJ1-5; D is perhaps TRBD1 (5 bases). This CDR3 spans 15 amino acids. Germline CDR1 reads SGHRS; CDR2 reads YFSETQ. Between the trimmed V and J ends, which lost 4 bases and 6 bases, there was a span of 17 bases. The CDR3: CASSNGGGDGQPQHF. The CDR3 DNA follows: TGCGCCAGCAGCAACGGCGGGGGGGACGGTCAGCCCCAGCATTTT.

This clonotype was detected ten times or more. DNA for the CDR3: TGTGCCATCAGTGACCCCTCCATAGCGGGAGGGCAAGATACGCAGTATTTT. Translation gives CAISDPSIAGGQDTQYF. The chain is built from TRBV10-3 and TRBJ2-3; 11 bases agree with TRBD2. In germline, CDR1 is ENHRY, CDR2 SYGVKD. Trimming cost V 3 bases and J 5 bases; bases outside gene matches: 10. The CDR3 totals 17 residues.

The rearrangement uses TRBV28 and TRBJ2-7; 8 bases fit TRBD2. Germline-derived CDR1 and CDR2 are MDHEN and SYDVKM. V lost 3 bases, J lost 6 bases, and 16 bases stayed unmatched. This CDR3 is built from 17 residues. The CDR3 nucleotides are TGTGCCAGCAGTTTGCCGGGGGGGCTTGGCGGGCCCGGCGAGCAGTACTTC. Translated, it gives CASSLPGGLGGPGEQYF.

The genes are TRBV7-2 and TRBJ2-7, with 7 bases lining up with TRBD2. V shed 5 bases, J shed 2 bases, and the junction held 6 bases outside the gene matches. Germline CDR1 and CDR2: SGHTA and FQGNSA. This CDR3 comprises 14 residues. Written as DNA, the CDR3 is TGTGCCAGCAGCCCGACTAGCTCAGCCTACGAGCAGTACTTC. Its protein is CASSPTSSAYEQYF.

The chain combines TRBV29-1 with TRBJ1-2; 7 bases agree with TRBD1. CDR3 length: 11 residues. Germline V CDR1 and CDR2: SQVTM, ANQGSEA. This CDR3 reads CNAGTDYGYTF. The CDR3 DNA reads as TGCAACGCCGGGACAGACTATGGCTACACCTTC.

This clonotype was detected only a few times. This rearrangement joins TRBV20-1 to TRBJ2-7; weak D call: TRBD2 (6 bases). The CDR3 has 14 amino acids. CDR1 is DFQATT and CDR2 is SNEGSKA in the germline V gene (reference sequence). V was shortened by 5 bases and J by 6 bases, with 20 bases between the two germline ends. The CDR3 DNA is TGCAGTGCTCCTGCGGGACTCCTCAACTCCGAGCAGTACTTC. Amino acids: CSAPAGLLNSEQYF.

This clonotype was seen only a few times. The gene calls are TRBV24-1 and TRBJ1-2, with 8 bases identical to TRBD1. The CDR3 length is 16 residues. After removal of 6 bases from V and 2 bases from J, the junction contained 10 bases not matched to a gene. Germline V gene data show CDR1 as KGHDR and CDR2 as SFDVKD. The CDR3 DNA reads TGTGCCACCAGTTCGGGACAGGCCACCTTCAACTATGGCTACACCTTC. Its translation is CATSSGQATFNYGYTF.

This sequence joins TRBV18 and TRBJ2-7; perhaps TRBD2 as D (6 bases). Trimming removed 5 bases from V and 3 bases from J, with 14 bases in between. The length of the CDR3 is 14 residues. CDR1 and CDR2 (germline): KGHSH, LQKENI. CDR3 sequence: CASSSRDWHYEQYF. The CDR3 nucleotides are TGTGCCAGCTCATCCCGGGACTGGCACTACGAGCAGTACTTC.

The rearrangement links TRBV20-1 to TRBJ2-7, with D uncertain. V dropped 3 bases and J dropped 4 bases, with 40 bases sitting between them. Germline CDR1 is DFQATT and CDR2 is SNEGSKA (reference sequence). The CDR3 extends over 22 amino acids. CDR3 DNA sequence: TGCAGTGCTAGTTCCTTTGGGCAGTTTAGTCTTCAACCAAGCGAGAATTTGTACGAGCAGTACTTC. Translated, it gives CSASSFGQFSLQPSENLYEQYF.